This T cell receptor (beta chain) was found in a study of shared clonotypes between healthy human individuals. This table comes from immunoSEQ multiplex PCR, and its TCRdb copy is limited to in-frame clones, with some not included. The table records 950,000 to 1,300,000 clones, roughly 80% of them present only once. The CDR3 extends over 12 amino acids. Trimming cost V 6 bases and J 5 bases, with 11 bases left between them. Germline loops: CDR1 SNHLY, CDR2 FYNNEI. The V call is TRBV2, the J call TRBJ2-7, with a possible D match to TRBD1 (5 bases). The source of this sequence is a man between 18 and 29 years old in good health. Input material: memory CD4+ T cells sorted from blood. Subset of the sample: CD45RA-negative fraction. The CDR3 protein is CASRRQGNEQYF. The CDR3 DNA sequence: TGTGCCAGCAGGCGGCAGGGTAACGAGCAGTACTTC.